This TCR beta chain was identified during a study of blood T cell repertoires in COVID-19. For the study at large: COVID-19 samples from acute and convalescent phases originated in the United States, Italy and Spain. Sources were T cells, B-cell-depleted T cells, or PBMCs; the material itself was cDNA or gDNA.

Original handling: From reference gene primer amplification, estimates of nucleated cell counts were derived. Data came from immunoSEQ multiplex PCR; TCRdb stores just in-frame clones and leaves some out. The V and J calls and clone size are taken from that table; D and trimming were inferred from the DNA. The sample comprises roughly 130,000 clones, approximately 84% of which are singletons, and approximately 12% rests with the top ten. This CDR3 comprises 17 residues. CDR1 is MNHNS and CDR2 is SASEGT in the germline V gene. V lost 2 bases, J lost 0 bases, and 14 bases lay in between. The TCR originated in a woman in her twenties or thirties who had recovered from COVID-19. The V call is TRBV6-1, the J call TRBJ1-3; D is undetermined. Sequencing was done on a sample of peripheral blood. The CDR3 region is CASSERRGYRSGNTIYF. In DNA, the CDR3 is TGTGCCAGCAGTGAACGACGGGGTTACCGCTCTGGAAACACCATATATTTT.